One T cell receptor beta chain is described in this entry. This sample stems from a study of blood T cell repertoires in COVID-19. For the study at large: The samples span acute and convalescent COVID-19 from the United States, Italy and Spain. T cells, B-cell-depleted T cells, or PBMCs provided the cDNA or gDNA that served as material.

TCRdb's table, derived via immunoSEQ multiplex PCR, lists solely in-frame clones and lacks some. This table has 350,000 to 400,000 clones, roughly nine tenths appearing once. Germline values: CDR1 KGHSH, CDR2 LQKENI. The germline V and J ends were trimmed by 4 bases and 7 bases, with 13 bases remaining between them. This CDR3 spans 14 amino acids. In terms of age and location, participants ranged from about 18 to 90 years and lived in about two dozen US areas. Donors in Cohort 3 counted as recovered after two negative PCRs, clearance, or symptom resolution. The V gene is TRBV18, the J gene TRBJ1-4; TRBD1 might be the D (6 bases). Sequenced material: PBMCs or T cells enriched from blood (not recorded which). This TCR was recovered from a young woman who had recovered from COVID-19. The CDR3 DNA sequence: TGTGCCAGCTCACTTACAGGGCAACTTGAAAAACTGTTTTTT. It is translated as CASSLTGQLEKLFF.